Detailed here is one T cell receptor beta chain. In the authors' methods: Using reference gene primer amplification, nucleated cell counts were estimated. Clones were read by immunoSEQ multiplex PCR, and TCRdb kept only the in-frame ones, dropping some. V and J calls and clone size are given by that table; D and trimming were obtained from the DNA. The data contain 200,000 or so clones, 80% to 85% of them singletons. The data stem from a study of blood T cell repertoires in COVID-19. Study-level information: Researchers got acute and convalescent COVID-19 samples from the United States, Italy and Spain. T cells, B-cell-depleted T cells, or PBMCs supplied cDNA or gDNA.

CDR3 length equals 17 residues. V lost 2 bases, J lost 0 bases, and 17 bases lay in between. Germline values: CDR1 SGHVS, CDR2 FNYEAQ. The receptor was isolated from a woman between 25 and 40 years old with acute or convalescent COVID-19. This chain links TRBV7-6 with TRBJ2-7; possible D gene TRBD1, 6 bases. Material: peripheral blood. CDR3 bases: TGTGCCAGCAGCTTATATGATCCAGGGGACCTCTCCTACGAGCAGTACTTC. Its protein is CASSLYDPGDLSYEQYF.